A selection of T cell receptor beta chains follows, all from one sample in a study of technical replicates of blood from several donors. The table came from immunoSEQ multiplex PCR; TCRdb's copy has only in-frame clones and leaves some out. The table lists tens of thousands of clones, 90% of them singletons. Sequencing used PBMCs. The receptors were sampled from a human donor in good health. Some clones in this sample may be carry-over from other donors' samples. Each CDR3 is given with its conserved first and last residue. A D gene is named only where the DNA matches it firmly. Clone sizes are given selectively: once, few, many, or a class where the clone is expanded.

.,.,TRBJ2-2,TRBV9,CASSASLGSGGRELFF,TGTGCCAGCAGCGCCAGTTTGGGCTCCGGGGGGCGCGAGCTGTTTTTT
TRBD1,.,TRBJ1-2,TRBV7-8,CASSRGPGYTF,TGTGCCAGCAGCAGGGGGCCCGGCTACACCTTC
TRBD1,.,TRBJ2-2,TRBV2,CASRDRDTGELFF,TGTGCCAGCAGGGACAGGGACACCGGGGAGCTGTTTTTT
TRBD1,.,TRBJ1-2,TRBV7-2,CASRKRQGSNYGYTF,TGTGCCAGCAGAAAAAGACAGGGGTCTAACTATGGCTACACCTTC
.,.,TRBJ2-7,TRBV5-3,CARSLLYEQYF,TGTGCCAGAAGCTTGCTCTACGAGCAGTACTTC
TRBD1,.,TRBJ2-5,TRBV15,CATSTTRTGAPQETQYF,TGTGCCACCAGCACTACTCGGACAGGGGCACCACAAGAGACCCAGTACTTC
.,.,TRBJ1-5,TRBV15,CATSSGQSFSGNQPQHF,TGTGCCACCAGCAGCGGACAGTCTTTTAGTGGCAATCAGCCCCAGCATTTT
.,.,TRBJ2-1,TRBV11-3,CASSLDRDEQFF,TGTGCCAGCAGCTTAGATCGTGATGAGCAGTTCTTC
TRBD1,.,TRBJ1-2,TRBV5-6,CASSEFPGQGAGGYTF,TGTGCCAGCAGCGAATTCCCGGGACAGGGGGCCGGTGGCTACACCTTC
.,.,TRBJ1-3,TRBV5-1,CASSLVQARWGNTIYF,TGCGCCAGCAGCTTGGTTCAGGCCAGGTGGGGAAACACCATATATTTT
TRBD1,.,TRBJ2-7,TRBV5-4,CASSSDRSSYEQYF,TGTGCCAGCAGCTCGGACAGGAGCTCCTACGAGCAGTACTTC
TRBD2,once,TRBJ2-1,TRBV7-2,CASSLGLAGTEQFF,TGTGCCAGCAGCCTGGGACTAGCGGGGACTGAGCAGTTCTTC
.,once,TRBJ2-1,TRBV6-6,CASSSAGRNEQFF,TGTGCCAGCAGTTCGGCAGGGAGGAATGAGCAGTTCTTC
.,.,TRBJ1-2,TRBV19,CASNRGYGYTF,TGTGCCAGTAACCGGGGCTATGGCTACACCTTC
TRBD1,once,TRBJ2-7,TRBV7-9,CASSYDRESYEQYF,TGTGCCAGCAGCTACGACAGGGAAAGCTACGAGCAGTACTTC
TRBD1,.,TRBJ2-5,TRBV6-5,CASSYGTGQGETQYF,TGTGCCAGCAGTTACGGGACAGGGCAAGGAGAGACCCAGTACTTC
TRBD1,.,TRBJ1-2,TRBV7-2,CASSRDRFVGYTF,TGTGCCAGCAGCCGGGACAGGTTCGTTGGCTACACCTTC
.,once,TRBJ2-5,TRBV4-1,CASSQDFSKETQYF,TGCGCCAGCAGCCAGGACTTCTCCAAAGAGACCCAGTACTTC
TRBD1,.,TRBJ1-5,TRBV19,CASSTSNRGLGQPQHF,TGTGCCAGTAGTACATCTAACAGGGGGCTCGGTCAGCCCCAGCATTTT
TRBD1,.,TRBJ2-2,TRBV13,CASTSPDRGSTGELFF,TGTGCCAGCACCTCCCCGGACAGGGGGAGCACCGGGGAGCTGTTTTTT
TRBD2,once,TRBJ2-1,TRBV7-2,CASSPGLASNEQFF,TGTGCCAGCAGCCCAGGACTAGCGAGTAATGAGCAGTTCTTC
TRBD1,.,TRBJ2-5,TRBV5-1,CASSRALTGTQETQYF,TGCGCCAGCAGCCGGGCACTGACAGGGACCCAAGAGACCCAGTACTTC
.,.,TRBJ2-5,TRBV6-5,CASSYSSGRGQETQYF,TGTGCCAGCAGTTACTCGTCCGGGCGGGGACAAGAGACCCAGTACTTC
TRBD2,.,TRBJ2-7,TRBV10-3,CAISGLAGGSYEQYF,TGTGCCATCAGTGGACTAGCGGGAGGATCCTACGAGCAGTACTTC
TRBD2,.,TRBJ2-1,TRBV9,CASSVVGGRGDNEQFF,TGTGCCAGCAGCGTAGTTGGGGGGAGGGGCGACAATGAGCAGTTCTTC
.,.,TRBJ1-5,TRBV4-1,CASSQDFYAGRGQPQHF,TGCGCCAGCAGCCAAGATTTTTACGCGGGGCGGGGTCAGCCCCAGCATTTT